This passage covers 6 T cell receptor beta chains from one sample sequenced in a study of shared T cell receptors in the human thymus. Only in-frame clones appear in the TCRdb table, and some are missing; sequencing was by immunoSEQ multiplex PCR. The sample lists hundreds of thousands of clones; roughly 94% were seen once. The sequencing sample was made of thymocytes. These receptors came from a human donor.

J is TRBJ2-7 and V is TRBV30; TRBD2 agrees at 8 bases. CDR1 is GTSNPN, CDR2 SVGIG, per germline (reference sequence). The CDR3 totals 16 residues. The V gene end was trimmed by 0 bases and the J gene end by 3 bases; junction bases not matched to a gene: 10. The CDR3 spells CAWSVGRGGRSYEQYF. The CDR3 DNA reads TGTGCCTGGAGTGTAGGCCGCGGCGGGAGGAGCTACGAGCAGTACTTC.

The rearrangement joins TRBV5-1 to TRBJ2-1; 8 nucleotides match TRBD2. V lost 0 bases and J lost 8; bases outside the gene matches: 13. The V gene's germline CDR1 is SGHRS and CDR2 YFSETQ. CDR3 length: 17 amino acids. For the CDR3, the DNA is TGCGCCAGCAGCTTGGACCCGGGAGGGCCATTTTTAGATGAGCAGTTCTTC. Translated: CASSLDPGGPFLDEQFF.

This chain uses TRBV10-1 with TRBJ2-1; 8 bases align to TRBD1. From germline, CDR1 is WNHNN and CDR2 SYGVQD (reference sequence). The V and J ends lost 4 bases and 6 bases, in that order; junction bases with no gene match: 17. The CDR3 extends over 18 amino acids. The CDR3 DNA is TGCGCCAGCAGTGTCCGAGACCAGGGGGCCTCTTACCCCAATGAGCAGTTCTTC. Translating gives CASSVRDQGASYPNEQFF.

CDR3 protein: CASSQGAGAGYEQYF. The CDR3 DNA reads as TGCGCCAGCAGCCAAGGTGCGGGAGCGGGCTACGAGCAGTACTTC. The J gene is TRBJ2-7, the V gene TRBV4-3; 7 positions match TRBD2. J was trimmed by 3 bases and V by 1 base; bases with no gene match: 6. This CDR3 has 15 amino acids. Germline V gives CDR1 LGHNA, CDR2 YSLEER.

This chain uses TRBV7-9 with TRBJ1-4; 7 bases map to TRBD1. V lost 5 bases to trimming and J lost 7 bases; unmatched junction nucleotides: 7. Germline lookup yields CDR1 SEHNR and CDR2 FQNEAQ (reference sequence). This CDR3 comprises 14 residues. CDR3 bases: TGTGCCAGCAGCCAGACAGGGCCAACTGAAAAACTGTTTTTT. As protein: CASSQTGPTEKLFF.

This chain joins TRBV7-9 and TRBJ2-7; 10 bases fit TRBD1. The germline gives CDR1 SEHNR, CDR2 FQNEAQ (reference sequence). This CDR3 has 17 amino acids. Unmatched junction bases numbered 14, after V lost 4 bases and J lost 5 bases. DNA for the CDR3: TGTGCCAGCAGCTATTCCGGGACAGGGGTACATTTGGACGAGCAGTACTTC. Translating gives CASSYSGTGVHLDEQYF.